Listed here is a single T cell receptor (beta chain). Its matching antigen is unknown. The junction shows a germline mismatch at one end, possibly a read error. Study-level findings and limits: Greatest tumor Treg TCR overlap was with tumor naive CD4+ cells. In terms of TCR gene usage, tumor memory CD4+ T cells clustered together with blood and lymph node memory CD4+ cells, as well as with lymph node naive CD4+ cells.

The CDR3 is 18 amino acids. CDR1 is SGHTA, CDR2 FQGNSA, per germline. Semi-nested PCR with Nested Universal Primer A followed constant-region reverse priming of full-length variable regions. TCRdb processed the 5' RACE reads anew with MiXCR; each CDR3 protein has one entry. The sample has around 37,000 distinct CDR3 sequences, 29% seen once. Memory CD4+ cells were defined as CD4+CD45RO+CD25-. The chain links TRBV7-2 to TRBJ2-3, with TRBD1 matching over 7 bases. Sequenced input: memory CD4+ T cells sorted from a lymph node. The subset denotes: memory CD4+ T cells, CD4+CD45RO+CD25-. The TCR originated in a female donor with breast cancer. DNA of the CDR3: TGTGCCAGCAGCTCTCTTCCGGGACAGCAGCCTAGCATAGATACGCAGTATTTT. Residues: CASSSLPGQQPSIDTQYF.